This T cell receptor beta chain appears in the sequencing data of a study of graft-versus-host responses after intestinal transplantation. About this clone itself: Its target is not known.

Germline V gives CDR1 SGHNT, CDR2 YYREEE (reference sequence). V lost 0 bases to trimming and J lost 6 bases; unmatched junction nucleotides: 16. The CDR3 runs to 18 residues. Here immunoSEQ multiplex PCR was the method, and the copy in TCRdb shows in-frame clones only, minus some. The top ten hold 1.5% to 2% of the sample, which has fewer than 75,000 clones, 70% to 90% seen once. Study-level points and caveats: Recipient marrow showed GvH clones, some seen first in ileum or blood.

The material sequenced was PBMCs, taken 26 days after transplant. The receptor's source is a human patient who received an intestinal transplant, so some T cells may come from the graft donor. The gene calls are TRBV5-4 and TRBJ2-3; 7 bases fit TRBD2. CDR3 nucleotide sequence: TGTGCCAGCAGCTTGGCCTGGACTAGAGGGGTGGAGAAGGATACGCAGTATTTT. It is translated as CASSLAWTRGVEKDTQYF.